What follows are 9 T cell receptor beta chains derived from one specimen sequenced in a study of shared clonotypes between healthy human individuals. TCRdb keeps only in-frame clones here, not all; method: immunoSEQ multiplex PCR. This repertoire shows about 2.2 million clones, around 93% found once; its top ten account for about 1.6%. Naive CD8 isolation took CD45RO-negative cells positively selected for CCR7 and excluded terminally differentiated effector memory CD45RA+ cells. Sequencing was carried out using naive CD8+ T cells from PBMCs. The source is a man between 18 and 29 years old in good health. Some clones in this sample may be carry-over from other donors' samples.

The V call is TRBV7-6, the J call TRBJ2-6; 12 bases map to TRBD1. CDR3 length: 17 residues. The V and J ends lost 3 bases and 1 base, in that order; junction bases with no gene match: 1. Germline CDR1 SGHVS, CDR2 FNYEAQ. The CDR3 protein is CASSLGQGASGANVLTF. CDR3 bases: TGTGCCAGCAGCTTGGGACAGGGGGCTTCTGGGGCCAACGTCCTGACTTTC.

This clone has just one count. V usage is TRBV28 and J usage is TRBJ1-4, with 7 bases fitting TRBD1. With V trimmed by 5 bases and J by 8 bases, 5 bases remained unmatched. Germline V gene data show CDR1 as MDHEN and CDR2 as SYDVKM. This CDR3 has 13 residues. The CDR3 sequence is CASSKQGREKLFF. The CDR3 bases are TGTGCCAGCAGTAAACAGGGGAGGGAAAAACTGTTTTTT. Full variable domain (missing parts from reference TRBV28 and TRBJ1-4): DVKVTQSSRYLVKRTGEKVFLECVQDMDHENMFWYRQDPGLGLRLIYFSYDVKMKEKGDIPEGYSVSREKKERFSLILESASTNQTSMYLCASSKQGREKLFFGSGTQLSVL.

V and J are TRBV6-6 and TRBJ2-1; 13 bases fit TRBD2. CDR3 length: 16 amino acids. CDR1 and CDR2 (germline): MNHNY, SVGAGI (reference sequence). With V trimmed by 1 base and J by 5 bases, 2 bases remained unmatched. The CDR3 nucleotides read TGTGCCAGCAGTTACTTGGGGACTAGCGGGGACAATGAGCAGTTCTTC. It translates to CASSYLGTSGDNEQFF.

For the CDR3, the DNA is TGCGCCAGCAGCTTCGATGGGGGGCAGTATCGGAACTATGGCTACACCTTC. This translates into CASSFDGGQYRNYGYTF. The genes are TRBV5-1 and TRBJ1-2; D perhaps matches TRBD1 (6 bases). The CDR3 length is 17 residues. Trimming stripped 2 bases from V and 2 bases from J, with 19 bases between. Germline loops: CDR1 SGHRS, CDR2 YFSETQ.

The rearrangement joins TRBV28 to TRBJ2-7; D possibly uses TRBD1 or TRBD2 (5 bases each). The CDR3 has 16 residues. In germline, CDR1 is MDHEN, CDR2 SYDVKM. The ends were cut back, 6 bases at V and 3 bases at J, with 21 bases in the middle. This CDR3 is CASSIPTGQHFYEQYF. CDR3 nucleotide sequence: TGTGCCAGCAGCATCCCGACGGGGCAGCATTTCTACGAGCAGTACTTC.

The V gene is TRBV4-3, the J gene TRBJ1-5; D gene uncertain. V dropped 2 bases and J dropped 7 bases, with 12 bases sitting between them. The germline V gene has CDR1 LGHNA and CDR2 YSLEER. The CDR3 spans 14 residues. As DNA, the CDR3 is TGCGCCAGCAGCCAAACGGAGGGCCACCAGCCCCAGCATTTT. It yields the protein CASSQTEGHQPQHF.

The chain has TRBV2 and TRBJ2-7; TRBD1 matches 8 bases. Germline V gene sequence: CDR1 SNHLY, CDR2 FYNNEI. Germline trimming cut 6 bases from V and 4 bases from J; bases unmatched to any gene: 11. The CDR3 extends over 15 amino acids. As DNA, the CDR3 is TGTGCCAGCAGCCACGAGAGACAGGGGAGTTACGAGCAGTACTTC. This gives the protein CASSHERQGSYEQYF. Full variable domain (remainder filled in from reference TRBV2 and TRBJ2-7): EPEVTQTPSHQVTQMGQEVILRCVPISNHLYFYWYRQILGQKVEFLVSFYNNEISEKSEIFDDQFSVERPDGSNFTLKIRSTKLEDSAMYFCASSHERQGSYEQYFGPGTRLTVT.

The rearrangement uses TRBV11-2 and TRBJ2-7; no definite D call. Trimming cost V 0 bases and J 0 bases, with 6 bases left between them. Germline CDR1 and CDR2: SGHAT and FQNNGV. The CDR3 is made up of 14 amino acids. The CDR3 protein is CASSLDPLSYEQYF. CDR3 sequence (DNA): TGTGCCAGCAGCTTAGATCCACTCTCCTACGAGCAGTACTTC.

V usage is TRBV7-3 and J usage is TRBJ2-1; 13 bases map to TRBD2. CDR3 length: 15 residues. Trimming took 5 bases from V and 6 from J; bases not matched to a gene: 4. Germline V gene sequence: CDR1 SGHTA, CDR2 FQGTGA. The CDR3 spells CASSPGTSGINEQFF. The CDR3 DNA reads TGTGCCAGCAGCCCCGGGACTAGCGGGATCAATGAGCAGTTCTTC.